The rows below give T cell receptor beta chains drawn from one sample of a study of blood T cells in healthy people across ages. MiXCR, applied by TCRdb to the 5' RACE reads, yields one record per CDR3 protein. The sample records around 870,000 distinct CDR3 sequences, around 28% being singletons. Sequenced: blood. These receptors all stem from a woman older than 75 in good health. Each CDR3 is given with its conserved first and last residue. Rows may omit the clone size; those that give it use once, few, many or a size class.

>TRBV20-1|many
CSTRDPSKDTQYF
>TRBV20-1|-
CSAIAGDRADTQYF
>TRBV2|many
CASTSGTGHYEQFF
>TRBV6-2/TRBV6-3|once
CASRGQGALTEAFF
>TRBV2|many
CASSRDIDYGYTF
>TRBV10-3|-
CAISESAGTGSDSIHEQYF
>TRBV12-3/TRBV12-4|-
CASNPGLVSTDTQYF
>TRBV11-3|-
CASSRSSRNYGYTF
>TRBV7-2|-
CASSPGTIPITIYF
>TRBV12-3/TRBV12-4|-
CASSSRTRADTQYF
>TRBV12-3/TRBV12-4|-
CASSLLGTDVEYF
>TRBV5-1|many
CASSFGTSGYNEQFF
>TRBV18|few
CASSPGIGTGRLQETQYF
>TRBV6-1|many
CASRGQSSYEQYF
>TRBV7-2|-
CASSLDGRYGYTF
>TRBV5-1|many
CASSSDGHLNTEAFF
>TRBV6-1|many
CASKGSGTGGYVADTQYF
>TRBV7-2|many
CASSFPSSGGSSYNEQFF
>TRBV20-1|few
CSARDGRGGGDKAFF
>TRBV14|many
CASSQESRWHRSYEQYF
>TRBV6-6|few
CASSRTSSSYNEQYF
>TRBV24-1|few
CATSATRAQETQFF